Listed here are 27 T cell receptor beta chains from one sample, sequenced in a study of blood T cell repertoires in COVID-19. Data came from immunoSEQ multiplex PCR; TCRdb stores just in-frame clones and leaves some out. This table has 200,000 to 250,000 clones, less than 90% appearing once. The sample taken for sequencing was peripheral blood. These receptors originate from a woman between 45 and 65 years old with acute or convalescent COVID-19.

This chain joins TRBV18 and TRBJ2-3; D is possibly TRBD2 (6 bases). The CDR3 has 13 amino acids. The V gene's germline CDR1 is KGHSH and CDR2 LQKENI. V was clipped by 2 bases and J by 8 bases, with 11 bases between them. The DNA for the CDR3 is TGTGCCAGCTCACCAGCCGGGGGTGGTACGCAGTATTTT. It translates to CASSPAGGGTQYF.

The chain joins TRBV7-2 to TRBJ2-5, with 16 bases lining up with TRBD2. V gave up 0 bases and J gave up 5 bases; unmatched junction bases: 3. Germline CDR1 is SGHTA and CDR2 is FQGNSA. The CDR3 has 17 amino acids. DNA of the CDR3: TGTGCCAGCAGCTTAGCGGGACTAGCGGGAGGGGGCGAGACCCAGTACTTC. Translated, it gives CASSLAGLAGGGETQYF.

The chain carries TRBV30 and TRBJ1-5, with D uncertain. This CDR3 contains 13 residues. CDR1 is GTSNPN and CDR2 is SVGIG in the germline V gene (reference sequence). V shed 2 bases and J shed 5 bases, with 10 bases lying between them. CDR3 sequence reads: CAWSPHPDQPQHF. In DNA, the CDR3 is TGTGCCTGGAGTCCACACCCCGATCAGCCCCAGCATTTT.

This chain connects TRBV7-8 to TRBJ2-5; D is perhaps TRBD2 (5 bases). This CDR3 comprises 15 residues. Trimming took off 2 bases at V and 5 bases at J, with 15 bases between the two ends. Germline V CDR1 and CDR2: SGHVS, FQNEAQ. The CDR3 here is CASSLYGAGEETQYF. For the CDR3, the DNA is TGTGCCAGCAGCTTATACGGCGCCGGGGAGGAGACCCAGTACTTC.

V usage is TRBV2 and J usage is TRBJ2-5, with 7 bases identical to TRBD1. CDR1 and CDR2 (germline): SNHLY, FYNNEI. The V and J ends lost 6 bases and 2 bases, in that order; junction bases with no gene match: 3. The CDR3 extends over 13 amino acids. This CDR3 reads CASSGTEQETQYF. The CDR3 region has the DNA TGTGCCAGCAGCGGGACAGAACAAGAGACCCAGTACTTC.

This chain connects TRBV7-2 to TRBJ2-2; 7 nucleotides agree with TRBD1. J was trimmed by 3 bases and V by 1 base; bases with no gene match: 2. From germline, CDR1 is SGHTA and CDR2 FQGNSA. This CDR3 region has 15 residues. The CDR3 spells CASSLGDSYTGELFF. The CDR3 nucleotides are TGTGCCAGCAGCTTAGGGGACAGCTACACCGGGGAGCTGTTTTTT.

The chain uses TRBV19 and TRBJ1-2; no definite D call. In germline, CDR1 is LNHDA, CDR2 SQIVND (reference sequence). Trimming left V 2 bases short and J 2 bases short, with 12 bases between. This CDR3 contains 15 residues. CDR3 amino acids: CASSINARVNYGYTF. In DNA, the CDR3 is TGTGCCAGTAGTATAAATGCGAGGGTCAACTATGGCTACACCTTC.

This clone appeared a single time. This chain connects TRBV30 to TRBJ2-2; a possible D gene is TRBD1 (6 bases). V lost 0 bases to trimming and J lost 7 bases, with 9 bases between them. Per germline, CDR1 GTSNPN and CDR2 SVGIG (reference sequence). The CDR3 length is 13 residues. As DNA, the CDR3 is TGTGCCTGGAGTGTACAGGGCAGCGGGGAGCTGTTTTTT. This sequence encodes CAWSVQGSGELFF.

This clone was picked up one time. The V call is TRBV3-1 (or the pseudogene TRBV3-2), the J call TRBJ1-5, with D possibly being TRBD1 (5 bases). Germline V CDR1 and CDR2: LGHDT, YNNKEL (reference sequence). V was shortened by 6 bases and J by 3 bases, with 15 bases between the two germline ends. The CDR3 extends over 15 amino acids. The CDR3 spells CASRAKGFVNQPQHF. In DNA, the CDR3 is TGTGCCAGCAGAGCCAAGGGGTTTGTCAATCAGCCCCAGCATTTT.

The CDR3: CASSVGTGQETQYF. The CDR3 DNA sequence: TGTGCCAGCAGCGTAGGGACAGGGCAAGAGACCCAGTACTTC. The rearrangement links TRBV9 to TRBJ2-5; 8 bases fit TRBD1. Unmatched junction bases numbered 0, after V lost 0 bases and J lost 2 bases. The germline CDR1 and CDR2 sequences are SGDLS and YYNGEE. This CDR3 is 14 amino acids long.

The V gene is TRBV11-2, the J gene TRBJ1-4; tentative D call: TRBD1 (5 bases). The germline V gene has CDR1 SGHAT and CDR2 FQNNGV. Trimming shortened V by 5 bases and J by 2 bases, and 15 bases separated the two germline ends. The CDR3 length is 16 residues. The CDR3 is CASSRSWGLTNEKLFF. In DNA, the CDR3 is TGTGCCAGCAGCCGGTCTTGGGGCTTGACTAATGAAAAACTGTTTTTT.

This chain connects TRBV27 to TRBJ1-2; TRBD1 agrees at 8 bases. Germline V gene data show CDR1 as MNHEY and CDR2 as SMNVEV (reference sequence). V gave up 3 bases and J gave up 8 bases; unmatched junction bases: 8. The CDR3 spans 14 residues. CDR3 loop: CASSFGQGLRGYTF. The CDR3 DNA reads TGTGCCAGCAGTTTCGGACAGGGCCTTCGGGGCTACACCTTC.

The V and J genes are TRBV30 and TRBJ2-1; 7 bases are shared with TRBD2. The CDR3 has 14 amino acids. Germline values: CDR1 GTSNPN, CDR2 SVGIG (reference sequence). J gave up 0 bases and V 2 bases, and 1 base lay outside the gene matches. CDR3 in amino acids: CAWSRGDSYNEQFF. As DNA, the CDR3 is TGTGCCTGGAGTCGGGGGGACTCCTACAATGAGCAGTTCTTC. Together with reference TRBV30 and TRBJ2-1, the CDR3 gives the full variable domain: SQTIHQWPATLVQPVGSPLSLECTVEGTSNPNLYWYRQAAGRGLQLLFYSVGIGQISSEVPQNLSASRPQDRQFILSSKKLLLSDSGFYLCAWSRGDSYNEQFFGPGTRLTVL.

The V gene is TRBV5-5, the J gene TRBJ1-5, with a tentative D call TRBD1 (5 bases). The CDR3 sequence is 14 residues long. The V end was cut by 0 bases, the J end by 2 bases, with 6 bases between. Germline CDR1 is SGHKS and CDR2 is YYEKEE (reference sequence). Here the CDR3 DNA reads TGTGCCAGCAGCTTGGTAGGGGGCAATCAGCCCCAGCATTTT. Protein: CASSLVGGNQPQHF. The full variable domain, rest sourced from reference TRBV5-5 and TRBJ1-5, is DAGVTQSPTHLIKTRGQQVTLRCSPISGHKSVSWYQQVLGQGPQFIFQYYEKEERGRGNFPDRFSARQFPNYSSELNVNALLLGDSALYLCASSLVGGNQPQHFGDGTRLSIL.

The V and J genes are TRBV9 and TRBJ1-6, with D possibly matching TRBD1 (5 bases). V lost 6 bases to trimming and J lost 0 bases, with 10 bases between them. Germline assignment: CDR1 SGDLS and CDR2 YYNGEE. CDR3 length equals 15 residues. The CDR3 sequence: CASMAGLSYNSPLHF. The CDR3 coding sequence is TGTGCCAGCATGGCAGGGCTCTCCTATAATTCACCCCTCCACTTT.

The CDR3: CASSAGGLLSFTEAFF. CDR3 in DNA: TGTGCCAGCAGTGCAGGGGGCCTCTTGAGTTTCACTGAAGCTTTCTTT. V gene TRBV28 combines with J gene TRBJ1-1; 8 bases fit TRBD1. V shed 5 bases, J shed 4 bases, and the junction held 12 bases outside the gene matches. The CDR3 spans 16 residues. Germline lookup yields CDR1 MDHEN and CDR2 SYDVKM.

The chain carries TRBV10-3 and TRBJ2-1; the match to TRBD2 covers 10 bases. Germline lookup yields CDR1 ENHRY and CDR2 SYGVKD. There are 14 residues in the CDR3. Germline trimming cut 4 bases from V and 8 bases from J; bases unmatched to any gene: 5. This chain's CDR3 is CAISGSSGSYEQFF. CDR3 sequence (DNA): TGTGCCATCAGTGGGTCTAGCGGGAGCTATGAGCAGTTCTTC.

The CDR3 loop is CASSWTGAGGEQYF. CDR3 nucleotides: TGTGCCAGCAGCTGGACAGGGGCGGGGGGCGAGCAGTACTTC. The chain links TRBV5-4 to TRBJ2-7; TRBD1 might be the D (9 bases). CDR3 length: 14 residues. CDR1 and CDR2 (germline): SGHNT, YYREEE (reference sequence). The V end was cut by 3 bases, the J end by 6 bases, with 16 bases between.

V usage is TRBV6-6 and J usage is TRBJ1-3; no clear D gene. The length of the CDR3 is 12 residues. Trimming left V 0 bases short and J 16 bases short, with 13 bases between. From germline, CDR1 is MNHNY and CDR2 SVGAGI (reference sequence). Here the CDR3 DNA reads TGTGCCAGCAGTTACTCGGAATCGCAGGCCTATTTT. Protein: CASSYSESQAYF.

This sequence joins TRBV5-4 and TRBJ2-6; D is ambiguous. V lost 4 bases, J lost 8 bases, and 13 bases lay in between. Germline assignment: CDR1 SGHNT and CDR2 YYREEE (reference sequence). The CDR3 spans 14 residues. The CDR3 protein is CASSQDVGSNVLTF. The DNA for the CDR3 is TGTGCCAGCAGCCAGGATGTAGGTTCCAACGTCCTGACTTTC.

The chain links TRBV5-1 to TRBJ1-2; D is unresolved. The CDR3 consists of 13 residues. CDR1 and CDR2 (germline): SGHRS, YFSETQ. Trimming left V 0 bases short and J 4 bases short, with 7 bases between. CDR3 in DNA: TGCGCCAGCAGCTTGGCGGGTATCTATGGCTACACCTTC. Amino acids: CASSLAGIYGYTF.

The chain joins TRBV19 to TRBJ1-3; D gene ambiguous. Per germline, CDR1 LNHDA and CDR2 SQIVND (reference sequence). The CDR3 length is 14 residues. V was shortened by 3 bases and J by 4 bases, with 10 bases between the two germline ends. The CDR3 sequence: CASSIPLGGNTIYF. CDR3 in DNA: TGTGCCAGTAGTATCCCCCTGGGCGGAAACACCATATATTTT.

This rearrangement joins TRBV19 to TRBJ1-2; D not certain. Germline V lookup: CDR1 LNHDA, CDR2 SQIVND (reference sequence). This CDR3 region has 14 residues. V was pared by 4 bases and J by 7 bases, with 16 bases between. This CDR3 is CASSSSRVSGGYTF. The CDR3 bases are TGTGCCAGTAGTAGCTCGAGAGTCTCAGGTGGCTACACCTTC.

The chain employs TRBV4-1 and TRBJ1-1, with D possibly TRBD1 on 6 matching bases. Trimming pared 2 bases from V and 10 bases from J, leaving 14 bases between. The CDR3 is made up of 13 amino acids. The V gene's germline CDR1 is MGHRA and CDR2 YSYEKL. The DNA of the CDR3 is TGCGCCAGCAGCCAAAATAACAGGGTTGGAGCTTTCTTT. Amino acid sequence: CASSQNNRVGAFF.

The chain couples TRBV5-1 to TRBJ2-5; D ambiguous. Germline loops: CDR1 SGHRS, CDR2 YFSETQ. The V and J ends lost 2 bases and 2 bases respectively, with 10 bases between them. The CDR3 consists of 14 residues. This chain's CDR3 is CASSLEQRQETQYF. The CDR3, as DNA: TGCGCCAGCAGCTTAGAACAGAGACAAGAGACCCAGTACTTC.

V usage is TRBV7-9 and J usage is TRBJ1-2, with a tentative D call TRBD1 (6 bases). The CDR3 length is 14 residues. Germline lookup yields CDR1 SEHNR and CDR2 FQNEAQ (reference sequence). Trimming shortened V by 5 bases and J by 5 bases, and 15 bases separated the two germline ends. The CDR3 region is CASSGEQGRYGYTF. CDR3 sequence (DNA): TGTGCCAGCAGCGGTGAACAGGGCCGATATGGCTACACCTTC. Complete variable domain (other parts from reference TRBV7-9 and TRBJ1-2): DTGVSQNPRHKITKRGQNVTFRCDPISEHNRLYWYRQTLGQGPEFLTYFQNEAQLEKSRLLSDRFSAERPKGSFSTLEIQRTEQGDSAMYLCASSGEQGRYGYTFGSGTRLTVV.

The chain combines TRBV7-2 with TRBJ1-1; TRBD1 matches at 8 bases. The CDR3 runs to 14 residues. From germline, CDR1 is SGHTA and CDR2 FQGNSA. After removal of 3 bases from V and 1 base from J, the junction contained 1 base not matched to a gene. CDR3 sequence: CASSFDRGNTEAFF. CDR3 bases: TGTGCCAGCAGCTTCGACAGGGGGAACACTGAAGCTTTCTTT.